The rows below give T cell receptor beta chains drawn from one sample of a study of cytomegalovirus exposure and HLA in healthy donors. Data came from immunoSEQ multiplex PCR; TCRdb stores just in-frame clones and leaves some out. Counted here are 250,000 to 300,000 clones, about 86% occurring once; the ten biggest clones make up approximately 1%. The sequencing sample was made of PBMCs. The receptors stem from a woman aged 18-35 years in good health and CMV-seronegative. Each CDR3 is given with its conserved first and last residue. A D gene is named only where the DNA matches it firmly. The listing skips clone size in some rows; elsewhere it reads once, few, many or a size class.

clone_size d_call cdr3_length j_call v_call cdr3_aa cdr3_nt
NA NA 15 TRBJ1-3 TRBV6-6 CASTTGQLSGNTIYF TGTGCCAGCACCACCGGACAGCTCTCTGGAAACACCATATATTTT
NA TRBD2 15 TRBJ2-4 TRBV6-5 CASSYSRLAGPNWYF TGTGCCAGCAGTTACTCGAGACTAGCGGGACCAAATTGGTACTTC
once TRBD1 15 TRBJ2-5 TRBV5-3 CARSWGTEVRETQYF TGTGCCAGAAGTTGGGGGACAGAGGTCCGCGAGACCCAGTACTTC
NA NA 14 TRBJ1-4 TRBV25-1 CASSERQVEEKLFF TGTGCCAGCAGTGAAAGACAGGTAGAAGAAAAACTGTTTTTT
NA NA 12 TRBJ2-3 TRBV10-3 CAISLGVDTQYF TGTGCCATCAGTCTAGGGGTGGATACGCAGTATTTT
NA TRBD1 17 TRBJ2-5 TRBV5-1 CASSLSLPGQGSETQYF TGCGCCAGCAGCTTAAGTCTACCGGGACAGGGGTCGGAGACCCAGTACTTC
NA TRBD2 15 TRBJ2-3 TRBV6-1 CASSHSGGSTDTQYF TGTGCCAGCAGTCATAGCGGGGGGAGCACAGATACGCAGTATTTT
NA TRBD2 18 TRBJ2-1 TRBV14 CASSQTSGRSNTYNEQFF TGTGCCAGCAGCCAAACTAGCGGGAGATCCAACACCTACAATGAGCAGTTCTTC
NA TRBD1 14 TRBJ2-7 TRBV7-9 CASSFKDRGNEQYF TGTGCCAGCAGCTTTAAGGACAGGGGTAACGAGCAGTACTTC
once NA 15 TRBJ1-2 TRBV6-6 CASSRPQGQNYGYTF TGTGCCAGCAGCCGGCCCCAGGGGCAGAACTATGGCTACACCTTC
NA NA 13 TRBJ2-2 TRBV18 CASSPGQSGELFF TGTGCCAGCTCACCAGGGCAGTCCGGGGAGCTGTTTTTT
NA TRBD1 17 TRBJ2-7 TRBV30 CAWSEIFLRDSSYEQYF TGTGCCTGGAGTGAGATATTCCTCCGGGACAGCTCCTACGAGCAGTACTTC
NA TRBD2 16 TRBJ2-5 TRBV9 CASSPGLAGGPETQYF TGTGCCAGCAGCCCTGGACTAGCGGGGGGGCCAGAGACCCAGTACTTC
NA NA 13 TRBJ2-1 TRBV9 CASSVGGSGVQFF TGTGCCAGCAGCGTAGGAGGGTCTGGGGTGCAGTTCTTC
NA TRBD1 13 TRBJ1-2 TRBV5-1 CASSTGQGPGYTF TGCGCCAGCAGCACCGGACAGGGTCCTGGCTACACCTTC
NA NA 14 TRBJ1-4 TRBV11-3 CASTETGFNEKLFF TGTGCCAGCACCGAGACAGGCTTTAATGAAAAACTGTTTTTT
NA TRBD1 15 TRBJ2-7 TRBV7-2 CASSLGQVVAYEQYF TGTGCCAGCAGCTTGGGACAGGTCGTTGCCTACGAGCAGTACTTC
NA NA 15 TRBJ2-1 TRBV4-3 CASSQESTQGNEQFF TGCGCCAGCAGCCAAGAGTCTACCCAGGGGAATGAGCAGTTCTTC
once NA 15 TRBJ2-3 TRBV7-6 CASSAGQNNTDTQYF TGTGCCAGCAGCGCCGGACAGAACAACACAGATACGCAGTATTTT
once TRBD1 16 TRBJ2-1 TRBV11-2 CASSFDRDVAYNEQFF TGTGCCAGCAGCTTTGACAGGGATGTCGCCTACAATGAGCAGTTCTTC
NA TRBD1 16 TRBJ1-2 TRBV5-8 CASILGGTGIGYGYTF TGTGCCAGCATCCTAGGGGGGACAGGGATCGGCTATGGCTACACCTTC
NA NA 16 TRBJ2-7 TRBV28 CASSLTLHRATYEQYF TGTGCCAGCAGTTTAACTCTCCACAGGGCAACCTACGAGCAGTACTTC
NA NA 12 TRBJ2-7 TRBV28 CASSLEPYEQYF TGTGCCAGCAGCCTGGAGCCCTACGAGCAGTACTTC
NA TRBD1 15 TRBJ1-1 TRBV5-1 CASSSWDRQNTEAFF TGCGCCAGCAGCTCATGGGACAGACAGAACACTGAAGCTTTCTTT
NA TRBD1 16 TRBJ2-3 TRBV27 CASSSRTGVPTDTQYF TGTGCCAGCAGCTCTAGGACAGGGGTACCCACAGATACGCAGTATTTT
NA TRBD2 16 TRBJ2-1 TRBV25-1 CASSDAGTSFYNEQFF TGTGCCAGCAGTGATGCCGGGACTAGCTTCTACAATGAGCAGTTCTTC
NA NA 12 TRBJ1-1 TRBV30 CAWSHQGTEAFF TGTGCCTGGAGTCATCAGGGCACTGAAGCTTTCTTT
NA NA 13 TRBJ1-1 TRBV13 CASSLSGNTEAFF TGTGCCAGCAGCTTATCAGGGAACACTGAAGCTTTCTTT
NA NA 15 TRBJ1-6 TRBV7-9 CASSLGTENNSPLHF TGTGCCAGCAGCTTAGGGACAGAGAATAATTCACCCCTCCACTTT
NA NA 12 TRBJ2-5 TRBV30 CAWSVISETQYF TGTGCCTGGAGTGTTATATCGGAGACCCAGTACTTC
once NA 19 TRBJ1-5 TRBV4-1 CASSQAPGQITQSNQPQHF TGCGCCAGCAGCCAAGCGCCGGGACAAATAACACAGAGCAATCAGCCCCAGCATTTT
NA NA 13 TRBJ1-2 TRBV5-1 CASSLGEDYGYTF TGCGCCAGCAGCTTAGGGGAGGACTATGGCTACACCTTC
NA NA 15 TRBJ1-1 TRBV7-8 CASSRGASGGTEAFF TGTGCCAGCAGCCGGGGGGCAAGCGGTGGGACTGAAGCTTTCTTT
NA NA 15 TRBJ2-7 TRBV4-1 CASSQDGGSPYEQYF TGCGCCAGCAGCCAAGACGGAGGGAGCCCCTACGAGCAGTACTTC
NA TRBD2 17 TRBJ2-7 TRBV4-2 CASSQDHSGRPTYEQYF TGTGCCAGCAGCCAAGATCATAGCGGGAGGCCGACCTACGAGCAGTACTTC
once NA 16 TRBJ1-1 TRBV15 CATSRAQGRLNTEAFF TGTGCCACCAGCAGAGCCCAGGGGCGACTGAACACTGAAGCTTTCTTT
NA NA 14 TRBJ2-1 TRBV7-2 CASSGRDFTGEQFF TGTGCCAGCAGCGGCCGGGACTTCACCGGGGAGCAGTTCTTC
NA NA 13 TRBJ2-7 TRBV4-1 CASRGGGSYEQYF TGCGCCAGCAGGGGAGGGGGCTCCTACGAGCAGTACTTC
NA TRBD2 18 TRBJ2-2 TRBV6-4 CASSTGTSGGSVTGELFF TGTGCCAGCTCAACCGGGACTAGCGGGGGTAGTGTCACCGGGGAGCTGTTTTTT
NA NA 14 TRBJ1-5 TRBV6-4 CASSGQGGDQPQHF TGTGCCAGCAGTGGCCAAGGGGGGGATCAGCCCCAGCATTTT